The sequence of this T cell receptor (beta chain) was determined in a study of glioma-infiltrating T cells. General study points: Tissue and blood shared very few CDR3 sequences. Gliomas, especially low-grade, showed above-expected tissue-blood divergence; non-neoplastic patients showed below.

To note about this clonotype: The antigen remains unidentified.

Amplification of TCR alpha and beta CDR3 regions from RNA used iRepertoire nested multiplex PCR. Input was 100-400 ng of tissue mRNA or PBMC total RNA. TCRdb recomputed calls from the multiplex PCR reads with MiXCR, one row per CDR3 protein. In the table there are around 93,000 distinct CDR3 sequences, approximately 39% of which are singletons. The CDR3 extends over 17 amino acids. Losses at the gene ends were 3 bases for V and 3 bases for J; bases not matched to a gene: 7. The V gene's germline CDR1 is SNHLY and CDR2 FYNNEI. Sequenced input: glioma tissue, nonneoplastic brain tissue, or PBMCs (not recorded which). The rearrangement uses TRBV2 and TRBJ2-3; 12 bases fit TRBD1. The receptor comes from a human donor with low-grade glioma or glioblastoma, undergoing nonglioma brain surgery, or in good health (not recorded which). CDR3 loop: CASSEGTGGRLTDTQYF. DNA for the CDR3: TGTGCCAGCAGTGAGGGGACAGGGGGCCGGTTAACAGATACGCAGTATTTT.